This T cell receptor beta chain was sequenced in a study of T cell repertoires in cytomegalovirus infection. Whole-study context: Peptides in the study included HLA-C-restricted and HLA-B-restricted CMV epitopes. Public TCR beta signatures were indicative of both CMV infection and a matching HLA type.

TCRdb recomputed calls from the reads with MiXCR, one row per CDR3 protein. The table has approximately 500,000 distinct CDR3 sequences, around 35% seen once. V lost 2 bases, J lost 8 bases, and 12 bases lay in between. The CDR3 contains 13 residues. Germline CDR1 reads MNHEY; CDR2 reads SVGAGI. Study-wide results and limits: HLA-C-restricted CMV-specific TCR beta clonotypes were dominant in the ex vivo response.

Worth noting for this clonotype: Its target is unknown.

Sequenced material: cultured PBMCs, taken from culture after CMV antigen stimulation. V is TRBV6-5 and J is TRBJ1-1; no reliable D call. This clonotype was obtained from a human donor in good health (CMV status not recorded). Some clones in this sample may be carry-over from other donors' samples. The CDR3 spells CASSYIRTAEAFF. In DNA, the CDR3 is TGTGCCAGCAGTTACATTAGGACGGCCGAAGCTTTCTTT.